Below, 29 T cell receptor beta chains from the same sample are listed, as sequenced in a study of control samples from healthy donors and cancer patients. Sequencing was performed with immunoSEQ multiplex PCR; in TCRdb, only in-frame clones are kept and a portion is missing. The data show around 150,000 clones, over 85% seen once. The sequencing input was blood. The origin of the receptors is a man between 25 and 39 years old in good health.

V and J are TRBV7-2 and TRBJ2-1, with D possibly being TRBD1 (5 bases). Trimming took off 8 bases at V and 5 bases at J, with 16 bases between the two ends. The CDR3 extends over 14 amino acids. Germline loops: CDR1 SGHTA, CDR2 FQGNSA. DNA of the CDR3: TGTGCCAGCCGCAACAGGTTGGCGGACAATGAGCAGTTCTTC. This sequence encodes CASRNRLADNEQFF.

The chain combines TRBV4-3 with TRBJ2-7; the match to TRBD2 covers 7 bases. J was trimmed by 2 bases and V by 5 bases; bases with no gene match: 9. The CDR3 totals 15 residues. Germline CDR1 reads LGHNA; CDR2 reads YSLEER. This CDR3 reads CASSSGLNPAYEQYF. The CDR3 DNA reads TGCGCCAGCAGCTCGGGACTAAACCCCGCCTACGAGCAGTACTTC.

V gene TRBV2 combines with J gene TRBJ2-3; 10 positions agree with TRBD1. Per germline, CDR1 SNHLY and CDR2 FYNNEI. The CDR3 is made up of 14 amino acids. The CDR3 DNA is TGTGCTTCTTTGCGAGGGACAGGGGAAGATACGCAGTATTTT. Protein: CASLRGTGEDTQYF.

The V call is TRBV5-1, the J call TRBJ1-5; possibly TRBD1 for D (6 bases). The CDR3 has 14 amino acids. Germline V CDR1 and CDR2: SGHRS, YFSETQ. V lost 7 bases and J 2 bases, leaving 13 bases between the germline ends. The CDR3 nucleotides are TGCGCCAGCTCCCCAGGGGATGGCAATCAGCCCCAGCATTTT. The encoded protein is CASSPGDGNQPQHF.

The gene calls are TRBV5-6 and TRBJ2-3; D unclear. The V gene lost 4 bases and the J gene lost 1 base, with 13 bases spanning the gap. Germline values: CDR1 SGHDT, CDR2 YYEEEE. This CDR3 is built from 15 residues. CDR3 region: CASSRRIIGTDTQYF. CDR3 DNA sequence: TGTGCCAGCAGCCGCCGTATCATAGGCACAGATACGCAGTATTTT.

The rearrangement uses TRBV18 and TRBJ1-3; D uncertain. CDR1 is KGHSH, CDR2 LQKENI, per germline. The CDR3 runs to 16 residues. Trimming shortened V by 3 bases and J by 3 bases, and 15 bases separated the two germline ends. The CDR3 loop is CASSPSTPSSGNTIYF. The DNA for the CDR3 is TGTGCCAGCTCACCGTCGACACCTTCGAGTGGAAACACCATATATTTT.

The CDR3 here is CAWGLLNTIYF. For the CDR3, the DNA is TGTGCCTGGGGGTTGTTAAACACCATATATTTT. This chain connects TRBV30 to TRBJ1-3; no clear D gene. V lost 5 bases to trimming and J lost 6 bases, with 8 bases between them. CDR3 length equals 11 residues. Germline CDR1 is GTSNPN and CDR2 is SVGIG (reference sequence).

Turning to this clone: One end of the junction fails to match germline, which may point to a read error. CDR3 in DNA: TGTGCCAGCAGTTTAGAAATAGGCTACACCTTC. As protein: CASSLEIGYTF. The chain employs TRBV7-2 and TRBJ1-2; no clear D gene. The CDR3 covers 11 residues. CDR1 is SGHTA and CDR2 is FQGNSA in the germline V gene.

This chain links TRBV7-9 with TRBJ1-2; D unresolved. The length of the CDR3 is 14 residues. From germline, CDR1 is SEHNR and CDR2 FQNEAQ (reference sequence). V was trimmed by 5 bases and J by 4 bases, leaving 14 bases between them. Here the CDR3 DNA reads TGTGCCAGCAGCCCACCCGGGGTCGGCTATGGCTACACCTTC. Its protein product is CASSPPGVGYGYTF.

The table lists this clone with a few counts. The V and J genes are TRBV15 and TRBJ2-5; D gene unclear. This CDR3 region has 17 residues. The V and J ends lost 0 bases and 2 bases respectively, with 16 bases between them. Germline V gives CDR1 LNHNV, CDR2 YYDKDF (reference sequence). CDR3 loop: CATSRDLGLLGQETQYF. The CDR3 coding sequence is TGTGCCACCAGCAGAGATCTTGGGTTGTTGGGACAAGAGACCCAGTACTTC.

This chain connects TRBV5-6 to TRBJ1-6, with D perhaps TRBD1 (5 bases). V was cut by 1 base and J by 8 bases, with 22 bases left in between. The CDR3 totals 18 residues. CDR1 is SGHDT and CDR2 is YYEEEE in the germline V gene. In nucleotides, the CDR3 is TGTGCCAGCAGCTTGCGGGTGGGGGGTTCCAGAACCGATTCACCCCTCCACTTT. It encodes CASSLRVGGSRTDSPLHF.

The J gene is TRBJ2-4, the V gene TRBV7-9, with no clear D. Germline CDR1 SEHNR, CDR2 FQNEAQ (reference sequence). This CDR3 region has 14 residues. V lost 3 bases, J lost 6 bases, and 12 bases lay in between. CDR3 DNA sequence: TGTGCCAGCAGCTTCAAGGACGGTATAAACATTCAGTACTTC. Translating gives CASSFKDGINIQYF.

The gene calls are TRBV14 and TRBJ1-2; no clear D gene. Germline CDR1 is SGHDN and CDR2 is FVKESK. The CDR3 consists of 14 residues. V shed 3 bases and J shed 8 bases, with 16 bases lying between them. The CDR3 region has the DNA TGTGCCAGCAGCCAGCTTCCGGGAAAAAGGGGCTACACCTTC. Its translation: CASSQLPGKRGYTF.

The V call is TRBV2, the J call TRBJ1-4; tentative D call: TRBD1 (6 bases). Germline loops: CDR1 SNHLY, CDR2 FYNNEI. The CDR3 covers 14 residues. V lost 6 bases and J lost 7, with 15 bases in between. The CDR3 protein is CASRAQGLGEKLFF. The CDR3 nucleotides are TGTGCCAGCAGGGCGCAGGGGCTCGGTGAAAAACTGTTTTTT.

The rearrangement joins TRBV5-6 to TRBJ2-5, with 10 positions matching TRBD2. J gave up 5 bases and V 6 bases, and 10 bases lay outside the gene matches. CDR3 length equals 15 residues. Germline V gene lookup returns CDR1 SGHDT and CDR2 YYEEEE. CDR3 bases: TGTGCCAGCAACAGGGTTCTAGCGGGGGTGGAGACCCAGTACTTC. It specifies CASNRVLAGVETQYF. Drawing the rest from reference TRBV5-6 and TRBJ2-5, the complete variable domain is DAGVTQSPTHLIKTRGQQVTLRCSPKSGHDTVSWYQQALGQGPQFIFQYYEEEERQRGNFPDRFSGHQFPNYSSELNVNALLLGDSALYLCASNRVLAGVETQYFGPGTRLLVL.

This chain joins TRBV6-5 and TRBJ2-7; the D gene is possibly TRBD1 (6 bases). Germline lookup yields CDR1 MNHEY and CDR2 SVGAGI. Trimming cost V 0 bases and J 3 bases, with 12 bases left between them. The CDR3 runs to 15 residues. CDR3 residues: CASSYSTSGVYEQYF. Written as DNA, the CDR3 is TGTGCCAGCAGTTACTCTACGTCAGGGGTCTACGAGCAGTACTTC.

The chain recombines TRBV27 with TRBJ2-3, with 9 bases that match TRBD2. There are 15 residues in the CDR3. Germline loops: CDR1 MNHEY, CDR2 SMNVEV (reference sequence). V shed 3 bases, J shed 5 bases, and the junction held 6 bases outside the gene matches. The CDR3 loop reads CASSFGGRAGDTQYF. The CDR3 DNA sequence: TGTGCCAGCAGTTTCGGCGGGAGGGCTGGAGATACGCAGTATTTT.

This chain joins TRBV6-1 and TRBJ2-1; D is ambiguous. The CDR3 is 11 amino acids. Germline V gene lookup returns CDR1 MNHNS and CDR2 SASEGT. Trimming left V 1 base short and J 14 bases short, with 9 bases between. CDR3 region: CASSEGVGKFF. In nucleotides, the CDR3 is TGTGCCAGCAGTGAAGGGGTTGGGAAGTTCTTC.

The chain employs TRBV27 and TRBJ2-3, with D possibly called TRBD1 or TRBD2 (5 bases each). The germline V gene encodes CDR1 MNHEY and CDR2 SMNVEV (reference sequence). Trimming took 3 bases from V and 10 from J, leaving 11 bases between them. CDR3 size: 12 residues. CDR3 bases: TGTGCCAGCAGTTTTTTGAGGGGTCCGCAGTATTTT. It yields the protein CASSFLRGPQYF.

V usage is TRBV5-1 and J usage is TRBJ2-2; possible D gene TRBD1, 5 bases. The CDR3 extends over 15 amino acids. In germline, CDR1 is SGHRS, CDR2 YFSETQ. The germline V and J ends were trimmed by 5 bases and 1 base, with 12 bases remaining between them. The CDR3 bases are TGCGCCAGCAGGTCTACAGGACAGAACACCGGGGAGCTGTTTTTT. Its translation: CASRSTGQNTGELFF. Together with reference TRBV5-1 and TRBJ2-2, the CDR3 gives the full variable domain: KAGVTQTPRYLIKTRGQQVTLSCSPISGHRSVSWYQQTPGQGLQFLFEYFSETQRNKGNFPGRFSGRQFSNSRSEMNVSTLELGDSALYLCASRSTGQNTGELFFGEGSRLTVL.

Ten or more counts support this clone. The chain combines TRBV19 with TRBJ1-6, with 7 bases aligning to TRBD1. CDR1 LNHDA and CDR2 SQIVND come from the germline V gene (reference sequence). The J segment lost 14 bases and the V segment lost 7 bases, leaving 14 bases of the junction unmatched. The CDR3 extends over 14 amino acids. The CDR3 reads CASTNEQGKSALHF. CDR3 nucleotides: TGTGCCAGTACCAATGAACAGGGGAAGTCGGCCCTCCACTTT.

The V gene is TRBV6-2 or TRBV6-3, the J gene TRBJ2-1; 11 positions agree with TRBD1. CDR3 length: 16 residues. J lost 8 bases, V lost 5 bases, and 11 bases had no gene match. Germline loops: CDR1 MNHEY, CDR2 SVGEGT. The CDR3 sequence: CASSDRDRGKMYEQFF. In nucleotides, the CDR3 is TGTGCCAGCAGTGATCGGGACAGGGGGAAAATGTATGAGCAGTTCTTC.

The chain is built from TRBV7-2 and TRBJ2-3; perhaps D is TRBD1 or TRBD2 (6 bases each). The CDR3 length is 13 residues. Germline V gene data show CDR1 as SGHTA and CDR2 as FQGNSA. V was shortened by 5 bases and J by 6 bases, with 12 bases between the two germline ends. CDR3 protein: CASSSPGADTQYF. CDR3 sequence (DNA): TGTGCCAGCAGCAGCCCGGGGGCGGATACGCAGTATTTT.

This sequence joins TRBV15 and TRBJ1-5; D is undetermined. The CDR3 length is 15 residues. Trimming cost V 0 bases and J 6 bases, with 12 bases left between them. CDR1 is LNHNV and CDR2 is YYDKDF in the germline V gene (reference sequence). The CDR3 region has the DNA TGTGCCACCAGCAGAGATACGATGCGTGGTCAGCCCCAGCATTTT. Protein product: CATSRDTMRGQPQHF.

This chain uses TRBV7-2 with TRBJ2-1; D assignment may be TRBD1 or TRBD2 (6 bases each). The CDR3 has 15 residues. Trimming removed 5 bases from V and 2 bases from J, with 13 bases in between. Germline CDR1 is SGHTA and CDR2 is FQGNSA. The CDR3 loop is CASSQWGAPYNEQFF. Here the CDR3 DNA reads TGTGCCAGCAGCCAGTGGGGGGCCCCCTACAATGAGCAGTTCTTC.

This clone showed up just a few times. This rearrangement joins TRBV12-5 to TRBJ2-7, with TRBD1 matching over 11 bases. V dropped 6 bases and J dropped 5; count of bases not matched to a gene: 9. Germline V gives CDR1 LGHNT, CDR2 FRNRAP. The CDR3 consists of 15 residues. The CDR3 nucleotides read TGTGCTAGTGGACCGGGACAGGGGGGTTTTGACGAGCAGTACTTC. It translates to CASGPGQGGFDEQYF.

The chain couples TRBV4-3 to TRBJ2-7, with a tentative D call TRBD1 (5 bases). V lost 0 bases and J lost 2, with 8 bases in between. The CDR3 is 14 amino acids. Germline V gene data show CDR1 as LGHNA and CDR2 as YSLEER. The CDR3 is CASSQERGPYEQYF. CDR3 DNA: TGCGCCAGCAGCCAAGAAAGGGGTCCCTACGAGCAGTACTTC.

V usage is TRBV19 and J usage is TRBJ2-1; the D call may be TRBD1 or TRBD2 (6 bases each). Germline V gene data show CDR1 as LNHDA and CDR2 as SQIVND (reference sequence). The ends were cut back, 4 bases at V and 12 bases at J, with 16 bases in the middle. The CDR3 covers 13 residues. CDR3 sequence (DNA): TGTGCCAGTAGTAATCGGGGGCCCCAGGGGCAGTTCTTC. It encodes CASSNRGPQGQFF.

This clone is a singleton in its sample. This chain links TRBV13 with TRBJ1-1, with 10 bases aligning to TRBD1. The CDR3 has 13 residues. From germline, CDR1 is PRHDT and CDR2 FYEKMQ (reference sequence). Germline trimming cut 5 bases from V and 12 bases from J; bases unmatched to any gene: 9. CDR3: CASSLRDRGASFF. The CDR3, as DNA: TGTGCCAGCAGCCTCCGGGACAGGGGTGCATCTTTCTTT.